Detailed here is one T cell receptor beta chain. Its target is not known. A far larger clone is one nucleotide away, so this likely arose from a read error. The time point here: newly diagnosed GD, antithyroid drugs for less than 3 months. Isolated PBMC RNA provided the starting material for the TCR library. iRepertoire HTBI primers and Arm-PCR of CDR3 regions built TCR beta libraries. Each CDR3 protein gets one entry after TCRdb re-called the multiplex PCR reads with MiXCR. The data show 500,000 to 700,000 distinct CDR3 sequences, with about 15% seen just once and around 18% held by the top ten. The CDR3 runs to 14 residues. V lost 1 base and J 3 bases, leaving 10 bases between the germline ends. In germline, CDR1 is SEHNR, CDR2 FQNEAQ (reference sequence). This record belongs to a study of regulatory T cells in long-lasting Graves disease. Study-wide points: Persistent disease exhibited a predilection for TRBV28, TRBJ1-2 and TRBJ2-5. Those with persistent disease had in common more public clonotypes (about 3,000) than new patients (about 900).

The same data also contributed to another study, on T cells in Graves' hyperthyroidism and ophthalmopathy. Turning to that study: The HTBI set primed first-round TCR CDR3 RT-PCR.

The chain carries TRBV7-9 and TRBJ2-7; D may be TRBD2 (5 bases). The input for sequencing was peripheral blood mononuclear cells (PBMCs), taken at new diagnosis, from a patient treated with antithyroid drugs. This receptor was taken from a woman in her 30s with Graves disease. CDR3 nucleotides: TGTGCCAGCAGCTTAGGAGAGGGCTTCTACGAGCAGTACTTC. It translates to CASSLGEGFYEQYF.